The rows below give T cell receptor beta chains drawn from one sample of a study of blood T cell repertoires in COVID-19. Data came from immunoSEQ multiplex PCR; TCRdb stores just in-frame clones and leaves some out. This sample has 100,000 or so clones, with around 85% found just once. Sequenced input: PBMCs or T cells enriched from blood (not recorded which). The receptors were sampled from a woman aged 45-65 years who had recovered from COVID-19. Both conserved end residues are part of each CDR3. D genes are given only for firm matches. The listing skips clone size in some rows; elsewhere it reads once, few, many or a size class.

clone size	D gene	V gene	J gene	CDR3 protein	CDR3 DNA
-	-	TRBV5-1	TRBJ1-2	CASKFSPWRDEGGYTF	TGCGCCAGCAAGTTTTCCCCTTGGCGGGACGAAGGGGGCTACACCTTC
few	TRBD1	TRBV7-2	TRBJ1-6	CASSLRFTGGPTNNSPLHF	TGTGCCAGCAGCTTACGCTTTACAGGGGGCCCCACTAATAATTCACCCCTCCACTTT
-	TRBD1	TRBV4-1	TRBJ2-7	CASSPRTGTGVYEQYF	TGCGCCAGCAGCCCACGGACCGGGACAGGGGTCTACGAGCAGTACTTC
-	-	TRBV28	TRBJ2-6	CASSFRQTSGANVLTF	TGTGCCAGCAGTTTTCGACAAACCTCTGGGGCCAACGTCCTGACTTTC
-	TRBD1	TRBV29-1	TRBJ2-7	CSVSRGRDRGAYEQYF	TGCAGCGTTTCACGCGGTCGGGACAGGGGGGCCTACGAGCAGTACTTC
-	-	TRBV11-3	TRBJ1-1	CASSPSGNTEAFF	TGTGCCAGCAGCCCGAGCGGGAACACTGAAGCTTTCTTT
-	-	TRBV7-3	TRBJ2-3	CASSQAPGSTDTQYF	TGTGCCAGCAGCCAGGCCCCTGGTAGCACAGATACGCAGTATTTT
-	TRBD1	TRBV9	TRBJ2-2	CASNPTGPFANTGELFF	TGTGCCAGCAACCCGACAGGGCCATTTGCGAACACCGGGGAGCTGTTTTTT
-	-	TRBV2	TRBJ2-7	CASRVGGGPFYEQYF	TGTGCCAGCCGCGTAGGGGGGGGCCCTTTCTACGAGCAGTACTTC
-	TRBD2	TRBV5-4	TRBJ2-2	CASSFRAGGVVGTGELFF	TGTGCCAGCAGCTTTCGAGCGGGAGGTGTAGTAGGAACCGGGGAGCTGTTTTTT
-	-	TRBV19	TRBJ2-7	CASSKSPGDFDEQYF	TGTGCCAGTAGTAAGTCCCCGGGAGACTTTGACGAGCAGTACTTC
-	-	TRBV7-9	TRBJ2-7	CASSLKGLEQYF	TGTGCCAGCAGCTTAAAGGGGTTAGAGCAGTACTTC
-	-	TRBV27	TRBJ2-7	CASSGGQNYEQYF	TGTGCCAGCAGTGGCGGACAGAACTACGAGCAGTACTTC
-	TRBD2	TRBV5-1	TRBJ2-7	CASSLDGGRAYEQYF	TGCGCCAGCAGCTTGGATGGCGGGAGGGCCTACGAGCAGTACTTC
once	TRBD1	TRBV6-5	TRBJ1-6	CASRGQGTGNSPLHF	TGTGCCAGCAGGGGACAGGGGACGGGAAATTCACCCCTCCACTTT
-	-	TRBV15	TRBJ1-5	CATSRDSPQGNLLPQHF	TGTGCCACCAGCAGAGATAGTCCGCAGGGGAATTTGTTGCCCCAGCATTTT
-	-	TRBV6-4	TRBJ1-5	CASSEVAGRGQPQHF	TGTGCCAGCAGTGAGGTGGCAGGTCGGGGACAGCCCCAGCATTTT
many	-	TRBV5-1	TRBJ2-7	CASSVVDMGLFYEQYF	TGCGCCAGCAGCGTGGTGGATATGGGACTGTTTTACGAGCAGTACTTC
few	TRBD1	TRBV3-1/TRBV3-2	TRBJ2-3	CASSQITRDRATTSTDTQYF	TGTGCCAGCAGCCAGATAACCAGGGACAGGGCAACTACAAGCACAGATACGCAGTATTTT
-	TRBD2	TRBV15	TRBJ2-1	CATSRYSGGTYNEQFF	TGTGCCACCAGCCGTTATAGCGGGGGGACCTACAATGAGCAGTTCTTC
few	TRBD1	TRBV2	TRBJ2-2	CASTGDRLGGELFF	TGTGCCAGCACCGGGGACAGGTTGGGCGGGGAGCTGTTTTTT
-	TRBD2	TRBV6-5	TRBJ2-3	CASTGTSGWGDTQYF	TGTGCCAGCACCGGGACTAGCGGTTGGGGAGATACGCAGTATTTT
-	TRBD2	TRBV9	TRBJ2-2	CASSADGTSGGDANTGELFF	TGTGCCAGCAGCGCAGATGGGACTAGCGGGGGGGACGCGAACACCGGGGAGCTGTTTTTT
-	-	TRBV7-3	TRBJ2-7	CASSLTGGSYEQYF	TGTGCCAGCAGCTTAACCGGGGGCTCCTACGAGCAGTACTTC
once	-	TRBV15	TRBJ1-5	CAPRGGDQPQHF	TGTGCCCCACGGGGGGGGGATCAGCCCCAGCATTTT
-	TRBD2	TRBV28	TRBJ2-1	CASSPGLAIKQFF	TGTGCCAGCAGCCCGGGACTAGCCATTAAGCAGTTCTTC
-	TRBD2	TRBV20-1	TRBJ2-1	CSASGSSGRDLNEQFF	TGCAGTGCTAGTGGGTCTAGCGGGAGGGACTTGAATGAGCAGTTCTTC
-	-	TRBV11-2	TRBJ2-1	CASSLDRPRGHEQFF	TGTGCCAGCAGCTTAGATAGGCCAAGAGGCCATGAGCAGTTCTTC
-	-	TRBV7-2	TRBJ2-5	CASSLVSVPETQYF	TGTGCCAGCAGCTTAGTGTCGGTCCCAGAGACCCAGTACTTC
-	-	TRBV9	TRBJ1-6	CASSVLGGDNSPLHF	TGTGCCAGCAGCGTATTAGGAGGGGATAATTCACCCCTCCACTTT
-	TRBD2	TRBV3-1/TRBV3-2	TRBJ2-5	CASSQGTSGRRGYQETQYF	TGTGCCAGCAGCCAAGGGACTAGCGGGAGGAGGGGATACCAAGAGACCCAGTACTTC
-	-	TRBV2	TRBJ2-1	CASSEPLNEQFF	TGTGCCAGCAGTGAACCTCTCAATGAGCAGTTCTTC